Presented here are 9 T cell receptor beta chains from one specimen sequenced in a study of cytomegalovirus exposure and HLA in healthy donors. The PCR contained 60 Vbeta and 13 Jbeta primers. Using immunoSEQ multiplex PCR, the repertoire was profiled, and TCRdb retains in-frame clones only, with some absent. The table includes some 150,000 clones, less than 80% detected once. Sequencing was performed on PBMCs. These TCRs come from a man aged 35-49 years in good health and CMV-seronegative.

V usage is TRBV25-1 and J usage is TRBJ2-5; 10 bases line up with TRBD1. CDR1 MGHDK and CDR2 SYGVNS come from the germline V gene. The CDR3 spans 14 residues. The J segment lost 11 bases and the V segment lost 2 bases, leaving 8 bases of the junction unmatched. The CDR3 loop is CASSEHWTGGEQYF. The CDR3 DNA reads TGTGCCAGCAGTGAACACTGGACAGGGGGAGAGCAGTACTTC.

This clone appeared a few times. The chain carries TRBV9 and TRBJ2-5, with 8 bases fitting TRBD1. The CDR3 loop spans 15 amino acids. V lost 3 bases and J lost 5; bases outside the gene matches: 9. The germline V gene encodes CDR1 SGDLS and CDR2 YYNGEE. CDR3 loop: CASSAAGGGIETQYF. CDR3 nucleotides: TGTGCCAGCAGCGCGGCAGGGGGCGGAATTGAGACCCAGTACTTC.

In this sample, this clone turned up a few times. The rearrangement joins TRBV5-1 to TRBJ2-5, with D perhaps TRBD1 (7 bases). This CDR3 region has 13 residues. From germline, CDR1 is SGHRS and CDR2 YFSETQ. Trimming took 4 bases from V and 5 from J, leaving 12 bases between them. This CDR3 is CASSAGQRETQYF. The CDR3 nucleotides are TGCGCCAGCAGCGCGGGACAGCGGGAGACCCAGTACTTC.

Turning to this clone: A junction end diverges from the germline sequence, so it may reflect a read error. The chain carries TRBV7-7 and TRBJ2-5; 13 nucleotides align to TRBD2. Germline CDR1 SSHAT, CDR2 FNYEAQ (reference sequence). The CDR3 is 16 residues long. This CDR3 reads CASSPERLAGGGVQYF. Written as DNA, the CDR3 is TGTGCTAGCAGCCCCGAGAGACTAGCGGGAGGAGGTGTGCAGTACTTC.

This clone has a handful of counts. The chain recombines TRBV5-1 with TRBJ2-3, with 10 bases matching TRBD2. V gave up 3 bases and J gave up 5 bases; unmatched junction bases: 6. The germline CDR1 and CDR2 sequences are SGHRS and YFSETQ. This CDR3 has 15 residues. The CDR3 sequence is CASSYSGGAEDTQYF. CDR3 DNA: TGCGCCAGCAGCTACAGCGGGGGGGCCGAAGATACGCAGTATTTT.

This chain uses TRBV7-9 with TRBJ2-7; 11 nucleotides align to TRBD2. The CDR3 contains 15 residues. Germline assignment: CDR1 SEHNR and CDR2 FQNEAQ (reference sequence). J was trimmed by 2 bases and V by 7 bases; bases with no gene match: 7. This CDR3 is CASTSGLAETYEQYF. The CDR3 DNA sequence: TGTGCCAGCACCTCGGGACTAGCGGAGACCTACGAGCAGTACTTC.

V gene TRBV2 combines with J gene TRBJ2-1; tentatively, D is TRBD1 (5 bases). The germline V gene has CDR1 SNHLY and CDR2 FYNNEI. Trimming took 4 bases from V and 12 from J, leaving 13 bases between them. The CDR3 runs 12 residues. Here the CDR3 reads CASSVADQGQFF. The CDR3 region has the DNA TGTGCCAGCAGTGTTGCGGATCAGGGGCAGTTCTTC.

Details on this clone: A read error may produce the germline difference seen at one junction end. The chain links TRBV6-5 to TRBJ2-7, with a weak D call TRBD1 (5 bases). Germline-derived CDR1 and CDR2 are MNHEY and SVGAGI. CDR3 length equals 13 residues. CDR3 DNA sequence: TGTGCCAGCACTCAGGGCGTTCGCTACGAGCAGTGCTTC. This gives the protein CASTQGVRYEQCF.

In its sample, this clone was seen a few times. The chain is built from TRBV19 and TRBJ2-7; 9 bases are a match to TRBD1. Germline assignment: CDR1 LNHDA and CDR2 SQIVND (reference sequence). The CDR3 length is 14 residues. Losses at the gene ends were 7 bases for V and 5 bases for J; bases not matched to a gene: 9. Here the CDR3 reads CASKPGTGNHEQYF. The CDR3 DNA sequence: TGTGCCAGTAAGCCCGGGACAGGGAACCACGAGCAGTACTTC.